This T cell receptor beta chain was sequenced for a study of blood T cell repertoires in COVID-19. Overall study: Sites in the United States, Italy and Spain provided acute and convalescent COVID-19 samples. The cDNA or gDNA used as material had been derived from T cells, B-cell-depleted T cells, or PBMCs.

Only a few counts were recorded for this clone. Germline CDR1 is SGHTA and CDR2 is FQGNSA. The CDR3 is made up of 18 amino acids. J lost 0 bases, V lost 0 bases, and 7 bases had no gene match. In the authors' workflow: Amplification of reference gene primers was used by the study to estimate nucleated cell counts. Sequencing was performed with immunoSEQ multiplex PCR; in TCRdb, only in-frame clones are kept and a portion is missing. V and J calls and clone size are as listed in that table; D and trimming were resolved from the DNA. The sample includes about 260,000 clones, roughly 80% of them seen just once.

Specimen: peripheral blood. The J gene is TRBJ1-5, the V gene TRBV7-2; the match to TRBD1 covers 8 bases. The receptor was derived from a woman aged 45-65 years who had recovered from COVID-19. This CDR3 reads CASSLAPAGGLSNQPQHF. The CDR3 DNA reads as TGTGCCAGCAGCTTAGCGCCGGCAGGGGGCCTTAGCAATCAGCCCCAGCATTTT.